These T cell receptor beta chains were read from a single sample in a study of vaccination effects on CD4 cells after COVID-19. Clones were read by immunoSEQ multiplex PCR, and TCRdb kept only the in-frame ones, dropping some. The table has approximately 30,000 clones, roughly 80% seen once; the top ten hold around 9.6%. No antigen is known for these receptors. The sequences come from CD4+ T cells from PBMCs cultured with HCoV-NL63 spike peptides, collected after COVID-19 vaccination. These receptors were collected from a human donor who received a COVID-19 vaccine. The CDR3 runs from the conserved cysteine through the conserved F or W. D genes are given only for firm matches. The size entry is marked missing in some rows and otherwise reads once, few, many or a size class.

j_call | d_call | v_call | clone_size | cdr3_aa | cdr3_nt
TRBJ2-1 | . | TRBV7-7 | medium-sized | CASSSGRTIAYNEQFF | TGTGCCAGCAGCTCGGGACGGACAATAGCCTACAATGAGCAGTTCTTC
TRBJ2-2 | TRBD1 | TRBV11-1 | . | CASRPRQGHTGELFF | TGTGCCAGCAGACCCCGACAGGGGCACACCGGGGAGCTGTTTTTT
TRBJ2-7 | . | TRBV18 | . | CASSPAGTRAYEQYF | TGTGCCAGCTCACCAGCCGGGACAAGAGCCTACGAGCAGTACTTC
TRBJ2-7 | TRBD1 | TRBV2 | . | CASSVGGQGAGEQYF | TGTGCCAGCAGTGTGGGAGGACAGGGGGCAGGTGAGCAGTACTTC
TRBJ2-5 | TRBD2 | TRBV7-2 | once | CASSLGLAQETQYF | TGTGCCAGCAGCTTAGGACTAGCCCAAGAGACCCAGTACTTC
TRBJ2-7 | . | TRBV5-1 | . | CASSPYSTGLTYEQYF | TGCGCCAGCAGTCCCTATTCTACAGGGTTGACCTACGAGCAGTACTTC
TRBJ2-4 | TRBD1 | TRBV18 | . | CASSPVRDSLNIQYF | TGTGCCAGCTCACCAGTAAGGGACAGCTTGAACATTCAGTACTTC
TRBJ2-1 | . | TRBV10-3 | . | CAIRFSEVYNEQFF | TGTGCCATCAGGTTCTCCGAGGTCTACAATGAGCAGTTCTTC
TRBJ1-5 | TRBD1 | TRBV18 | . | CASSEQGAGQPQHF | TGTGCCAGCTCAGAACAGGGGGCCGGACAGCCCCAGCATTTT
TRBJ2-5 | TRBD1 | TRBV29-1 | . | CSVQTGAGETQYF | TGCAGCGTCCAGACAGGGGCGGGAGAGACCCAGTACTTC
TRBJ2-1 | TRBD1 | TRBV5-4 | . | CASSPRDRGNNEQFF | TGTGCCAGCAGCCCTCGGGACAGGGGGAACAATGAGCAGTTCTTC
TRBJ2-3 | . | TRBV11-2 | . | CASTPGTDTQYF | TGTGCCAGCACCCCTGGGACAGATACGCAGTATTTT
TRBJ2-7 | . | TRBV18 | . | CASSAATESYEQYF | TGTGCCAGCTCAGCCGCGACGGAATCCTACGAGCAGTACTTC
TRBJ2-3 | TRBD2 | TRBV7-9 | . | CASSITGGTSTDTQYF | TGTGCCAGCAGCATCACGGGGGGAACCTCCACAGATACGCAGTATTTT
TRBJ1-2 | . | TRBV6-5 | once | CAGHKGPTYGYTF | TGTGCCGGGCACAAAGGACCGACCTATGGCTACACCTTC
TRBJ2-7 | . | TRBV11-3 | . | CASSFGGTYEQYF | TGTGCCAGCAGCTTCGGGGGTACCTACGAGCAGTACTTC
TRBJ2-2 | . | TRBV30 | . | CAWSVQGMDTGELFF | TGTGCCTGGAGTGTGCAGGGTATGGACACCGGGGAGCTGTTTTTT
TRBJ2-3 | . | TRBV23-1 | . | CASVGLNTDTQYF | TGCGCCAGCGTCGGACTTAACACAGATACGCAGTATTTT
TRBJ1-1 | . | TRBV7-9 | . | CASSLGTAEAFF | TGTGCCAGCAGCTTAGGGACAGCTGAAGCTTTCTTT
TRBJ1-1 | . | TRBV10-3 | . | CAISEYRDGTEAFF | TGTGCCATCAGTGAGTACAGGGATGGGACTGAAGCTTTCTTT
TRBJ2-2 | . | TRBV6-5 | . | CASSYSVQKNTGELFF | TGTGCCAGCAGTTACTCGGTCCAGAAGAACACCGGGGAGCTGTTTTTT
TRBJ1-5 | TRBD1 | TRBV18 | . | CASSRQGLYSNQPQHF | TGTGCCAGCTCAAGACAGGGCCTTTATAGCAATCAGCCCCAGCATTTT
TRBJ2-1 | TRBD2 | TRBV3-1/TRBV3-2 | . | CASSQDRTSGHNEQFF | TGTGCCAGCAGCCAAGATAGGACTAGCGGCCACAATGAGCAGTTCTTC
TRBJ2-1 | . | TRBV11-3 | few | CASSLMGVRDEQFF | TGTGCCAGCAGCTTAATGGGGGTCAGGGATGAGCAGTTCTTC
TRBJ1-4 | . | TRBV5-6 | . | CASSFRQAATNEKLFF | TGTGCCAGCAGCTTCCGACAGGCTGCAACTAATGAAAAACTGTTTTTT
TRBJ2-1 | TRBD2 | TRBV6-2/TRBV6-3 | few | CASSWLAGATYNEQFF | TGTGCCAGCAGTTGGCTAGCGGGAGCAACCTACAATGAGCAGTTCTTC
TRBJ1-4 | . | TRBV6-5 | . | CASSRGRQLNEKLFF | TGTGCCAGCAGTAGGGGACGTCAGCTTAATGAAAAACTGTTTTTT
TRBJ2-1 | . | TRBV5-1 | . | CASSLGASVNEQFF | TGCGCCAGCAGCTTGGGTGCTAGCGTCAATGAGCAGTTCTTC
TRBJ1-6 | . | TRBV2 | . | CASNRADSPLHF | TGTGCCAGCAACAGGGCTGATTCACCCCTCCACTTT
TRBJ1-5 | . | TRBV27 | . | CASSLLGQPQHF | TGTGCCAGCAGTTTACTCGGTCAGCCCCAGCATTTT
TRBJ2-2 | TRBD2 | TRBV5-4 | few | CASSRGGPGELFF | TGTGCCAGCAGCCGGGGGGGACCCGGGGAGCTGTTTTTT
TRBJ2-1 | TRBD2 | TRBV18 | . | CASSPPGGGGATYNEQFF | TGTGCCAGCTCACCACCCGGTGGCGGGGGGGCCACCTACAATGAGCAGTTCTTC
TRBJ2-7 | . | TRBV29-1 | . | CSVDKSTGSYEQYF | TGCAGCGTTGACAAGTCGACCGGCTCCTACGAGCAGTACTTC
TRBJ1-1 | . | TRBV11-1 | once | CASSSTGLNTEAFF | TGTGCCAGCAGCTCTACAGGTTTGAACACTGAAGCTTTCTTT
TRBJ1-1 | . | TRBV29-1 | . | CSGLNTEAFF | TGCAGCGGATTAAACACTGAAGCTTTCTTT
TRBJ1-6 | TRBD1 | TRBV29-1 | . | CSAKTGKSSPLHF | TGCAGCGCCAAGACAGGGAAAAGTTCACCCCTCCACTTT
TRBJ2-7 | . | TRBV5-4 | few | CASSSQYEQYF | TGTGCCAGCAGCTCACAATACGAGCAGTACTTC
TRBJ2-1 | . | TRBV2 | . | CASTTYNEQFF | TGTGCCAGCACGACCTACAATGAGCAGTTCTTC
TRBJ1-1 | . | TRBV11-2 | . | CASSSGYLNTEAFF | TGTGCCAGCAGCTCAGGATACTTGAACACTGAAGCTTTCTTT
TRBJ2-7 | TRBD2 | TRBV19 | . | CASHKTGLAGGRHYEQYF | TGTGCCAGCCATAAGACGGGACTAGCGGGGGGACGGCACTACGAGCAGTACTTC
TRBJ2-7 | . | TRBV4-2 | few | CASSQGGTYDSYEQYF | TGTGCCAGCAGCCAAGGGGGGACTTACGACTCCTACGAGCAGTACTTC
TRBJ1-2 | TRBD1 | TRBV6-5 | . | CASSRIQGLGYGYTF | TGTGCCAGCAGTCGGATACAGGGGTTGGGCTATGGCTACACCTTC
TRBJ2-7 | TRBD1 | TRBV19 | . | CASTPGTGASEQYF | TGTGCCAGTACACCAGGGACAGGGGCGTCTGAGCAGTACTTC
TRBJ1-2 | . | TRBV6-5 | . | CASIRGDLTFTYTF | TGTGCCAGCATCCGTGGGGACCTGACTTTTACCTACACCTTC
TRBJ2-5 | . | TRBV5-1 | . | CASSISQETQYF | TGCGCCAGCAGCATATCCCAAGAGACCCAGTACTTC
TRBJ1-5 | . | TRBV5-1 | once | CASSPDSPNQPQHF | TGCGCCAGCAGCCCAGACAGTCCCAATCAGCCCCAGCATTTT
TRBJ2-3 | TRBD2 | TRBV29-1 | once | CSALAGGASSTDTQYF | TGCAGCGCCCTAGCGGGCGGAGCGTCTAGCACAGATACGCAGTATTTT
TRBJ2-1 | . | TRBV27 | . | CASSFYPQRRVSKDEQFF | TGTGCCAGCAGTTTCTACCCTCAGCGTCGAGTGTCTAAAGATGAGCAGTTCTTC
TRBJ2-7 | TRBD1 | TRBV5-1 | . | CASSAVTGETYEQYF | TGCGCCAGCAGCGCGGTGACAGGGGAAACCTACGAGCAGTACTTC
TRBJ2-5 | TRBD2 | TRBV12-3/TRBV12-4 | . | CASSLGRASGSHF | TGTGCCAGCAGTTTAGGACGGGCTAGCGGGTCGCACTTC
TRBJ2-7 | . | TRBV7-2 | few | CASTQQPLLLEQYF | TGTGCCAGCACCCAGCAGCCCCTTCTATTAGAGCAGTACTTC
TRBJ1-2 | . | TRBV6-5 | few | CASSYRRTQNYGYTF | TGTGCCAGCAGCTATAGACGGACACAAAACTATGGCTACACCTTC
TRBJ1-2 | . | TRBV6-6 | . | CASIGAELSRGYGYTF | TGTGCCAGCATCGGGGCCGAACTTTCCCGAGGTTATGGCTACACCTTC
TRBJ1-4 | . | TRBV3-1/TRBV3-2 | few | CASSQEDRLEKLFF | TGTGCCAGCAGCCAAGAAGATCGTCTTGAAAAACTGTTTTTT